This is a list of T cell receptor beta chains from one sample in a study of metastatic and nonmetastatic thyroid tumors. Using MiXCR, TCRdb re-called clones from the PCR reads. The data contain more than 85,000 clones, over 8.5% of them singletons. The sequenced sample was blood. The receptors here all came from a female donor with papillary thyroid cancer or a benign thyroid nodule (not recorded which). Some clones in this sample may be carry-over from other donors' samples. Each CDR3 is given with its conserved first and last residue. Fields, in order: V gene, CDR3 protein.

V gene: TRBV20-1
CDR3 protein: CSASSTESSYEQYF

V gene: TRBV6-1
CDR3 protein: CASSDPVTVDEAFF

V gene: TRBV2
CDR3 protein: CASSLLTGETQYF

V gene: TRBV4-1
CDR3 protein: CASSNRDRSYEQYF

V gene: TRBV27
CDR3 protein: CASSPGHGYEQYF

V gene: TRBV4-1
CDR3 protein: CASSTSGTVYNSPLHF

V gene: TRBV11-2
CDR3 protein: CASSLGSSYNEQFF

V gene: TRBV6-2/TRBV6-3
CDR3 protein: CAIRGSGVYEQYF

V gene: TRBV12-3/TRBV12-4
CDR3 protein: CASSFWDSRTDTQYF

V gene: TRBV7-2
CDR3 protein: CASSLGTANYGYTF

V gene: TRBV28
CDR3 protein: CASSLLAASSYNEQFF

V gene: TRBV20-1
CDR3 protein: CSAPDRTTEAFF

V gene: TRBV5-6
CDR3 protein: CASSRLAGGQETQYF

V gene: TRBV3-1
CDR3 protein: CASSPPNNYNEQFF

V gene: TRBV6-1
CDR3 protein: CATGKGQGNEKLFF

V gene: TRBV6-2/TRBV6-3
CDR3 protein: CSGSPHRGFTDTQYF

V gene: TRBV12-3/TRBV12-4
CDR3 protein: CASSLTWTDEQYF

V gene: TRBV20-1
CDR3 protein: CSARDGQGNYGYTF

V gene: TRBV12-3/TRBV12-4
CDR3 protein: CASSPTTRGTDTQYF

V gene: TRBV6-6
CDR3 protein: CASSYVGMGNTIYF

V gene: TRBV30
CDR3 protein: CAWSEDANTGELFF

V gene: TRBV20-1
CDR3 protein: CSALSVSGSSYEQYF

V gene: TRBV2
CDR3 protein: CASSEGGRADTQYF

V gene: TRBV6-1
CDR3 protein: CASSERLGMGNQPQHF

V gene: TRBV12-3/TRBV12-4
CDR3 protein: CASRSLPRFATSGGAHNEQFF

V gene: TRBV11-1
CDR3 protein: CASSFGGASYNEQFF

V gene: TRBV11-2
CDR3 protein: CASRSFPGQGVVGELFF

V gene: TRBV6-5
CDR3 protein: CASRREGVTVYTDTQYF

V gene: TRBV28
CDR3 protein: CASSLPGLAVNEQFF

V gene: TRBV6-5
CDR3 protein: CASSYSRDLGTEAFF

V gene: TRBV28
CDR3 protein: CASTSGYNQPQHF

V gene: TRBV10-1
CDR3 protein: CASSEFRKRTDTQYF

V gene: TRBV19
CDR3 protein: CATGGSWETQYF

V gene: TRBV6-1
CDR3 protein: CASSVDRVSTGELFF

V gene: TRBV9
CDR3 protein: CASSVELGETQYF